A selection of T cell receptor beta chains follows, all from one sample in a study of blood T cell repertoires in COVID-19. Profiling relied on immunoSEQ multiplex PCR, and the TCRdb table lists in-frame clones only, not all of them. This sample has some 270,000 clones, with approximately 90% found just once. Sequencing input: PBMCs or T cells enriched from blood (not recorded which). The source of these receptors is a man aged 35-49 years who had been exposed to COVID-19. The CDR3 runs from the conserved cysteine through the conserved F or W. The D gene is left open where the match is weak. Clone sizes are given selectively: once, few, many, or a class where the clone is expanded.

clone size	V gene	J gene	CDR3 length	D gene	CDR3 DNA	CDR3 protein
NA	TRBV28	TRBJ2-1	16	TRBD2	TGTGCCAGCAGTTTGGGCCAAGCGGGAGTTCGTGATGAGCAGTTCTTC	CASSLGQAGVRDEQFF
NA	TRBV28	TRBJ2-1	15	NA	TGTGCCAGTAAAGGAGGGATTGGTCTACAAGGTGAGCAGTTCTTC	CASKGGIGLQGEQFF
NA	TRBV6-6	TRBJ2-7	15	NA	TGTGCCAGCGCATCTAACCGGGACATAGCCTACGAGCAGTACTTC	CASASNRDIAYEQYF
NA	TRBV6-5	TRBJ1-5	12	NA	TGTGCCAGCGAGAATAGCAATCAGCCCCAGCATTTT	CASENSNQPQHF
NA	TRBV27	TRBJ2-7	14	NA	TGTGCCAGCAGGTCAAGGGGTATGTCCTACGAGCAGTACTTC	CASRSRGMSYEQYF
NA	TRBV14	TRBJ2-2	16	NA	TGTGCCAGCAGCCATTCACGACTAGACACCACCGGGGAGCTGTTTTTT	CASSHSRLDTTGELFF
NA	TRBV19	TRBJ2-2	15	TRBD1	TGTGCCAGTAGTACCACGGACAGGGGGGCCGGGGAGCTGTTTTTT	CASSTTDRGAGELFF
NA	TRBV9	TRBJ1-2	15	TRBD1	TGTGCCAGCAGCGTAAAGGGACAGGGGGCCGGAGGCTACACCTTC	CASSVKGQGAGGYTF
NA	TRBV7-9	TRBJ2-3	15	TRBD2	TGTGCCAGCAGCTTCTATAGCGGGAGGACAGATACGCAGTATTTT	CASSFYSGRTDTQYF
NA	TRBV11-3	TRBJ2-7	14	TRBD2	TGTGCCAGCAGTAATAGCGGGAGTGATTACGAGCAGTACTTC	CASSNSGSDYEQYF
NA	TRBV13	TRBJ2-2	17	NA	TGTGCCAGCAGGCCGATCAGGGGTCAAGCGAACACCGGGGAGCTGTTTTTT	CASRPIRGQANTGELFF
NA	TRBV27	TRBJ1-5	10	NA	TGTGCCGGTAGGGGTTGGCCCCAGCATTTT	CAGRGWPQHF
NA	TRBV6-6	TRBJ1-2	14	NA	TGTGCCAGCAGTACCCAGGTCCTCAACTATGGCTACACCTTC	CASSTQVLNYGYTF
few	TRBV5-1	TRBJ2-7	15	TRBD2	TGCGCCAGCAGCTTGCCTAGCGGGAGAGGGGACGAGCAGTACTTC	CASSLPSGRGDEQYF
NA	TRBV18	TRBJ2-1	20	TRBD2	TGTGCCAGCTCACCGGCCGGGACTAGCGGGAGTTCCCCCTTCTACAATGAGCAGTTCTTC	CASSPAGTSGSSPFYNEQFF
NA	TRBV2	TRBJ2-7	15	TRBD2	TGTGCCAGCAGTGGAGCTGGGAGGGACTCCTACGAGCAGTACTTC	CASSGAGRDSYEQYF
NA	TRBV5-4	TRBJ1-2	15	TRBD1	TGTGCCAGCAGCAGTCTCACAGGGGACGAGAAGGGCTACACCTTC	CASSSLTGDEKGYTF
NA	TRBV28	TRBJ2-7	15	NA	TGTGCCAGCAGTTTAGGGGGGAACCCTGTTTACGAGCAGTACTTC	CASSLGGNPVYEQYF
NA	TRBV6-5	TRBJ2-2	13	NA	TGTGCCAGCAGTTACCAGGATACCGGGGAGCTGTTTTTT	CASSYQDTGELFF
once	TRBV25-1	TRBJ2-7	14	TRBD2	TGTGCCAGCAGTGACACTAGCGGGAGTTACGAGCAGTACTTC	CASSDTSGSYEQYF
once	TRBV28	TRBJ1-6	14	NA	TGTGCCAGCAGTTTAGGAGGGGGAGGGTCACCCCTCCACTTT	CASSLGGGGSPLHF
NA	TRBV2	TRBJ1-1	13	TRBD1	TGTGCCAGCAGGACAGGGATGAACACTGAAGCTTTCTTT	CASRTGMNTEAFF
NA	TRBV2	TRBJ1-1	10	NA	TGTGCCAGCGTGAGGAGTGAAGCTTTCTTT	CASVRSEAFF
NA	TRBV25-1	TRBJ1-2	14	NA	TGTGCCAGCAGTGAATCCCGGGGTAACTATGGCTACACCTTC	CASSESRGNYGYTF
NA	TRBV29-1	TRBJ1-1	12	NA	TGCAGCGCGTGGCGGCAGAATCATGAAGCTTTCTTT	CSAWRQNHEAFF
NA	TRBV28	TRBJ1-1	11	NA	TGTGCTTCCGGCAGGGCATTTGAAGCTTTCTTT	CASGRAFEAFF
NA	TRBV10-3	TRBJ2-7	14	TRBD2	TGTGCCATCTGGGAGGGACTAGCGGATTACGAGCAGTACTTC	CAIWEGLADYEQYF
NA	TRBV12-5	TRBJ2-1	13	NA	TGTGCTAGTGCCCGGGACTTGTACAATGAGCAGTTCTTC	CASARDLYNEQFF
NA	TRBV11-2	TRBJ2-7	14	TRBD1	TGTGCCAGCAGGGAGGACAGGATCTCCTACGAGCAGTACTTC	CASREDRISYEQYF
NA	TRBV7-8	TRBJ1-1	13	NA	TGTGCCAGCAGCGGGTCGGCAGGGATTACAGCTTTCTTT	CASSGSAGITAFF
NA	TRBV7-6	TRBJ2-2	16	NA	TGTGCCAGCAGCTTAAGGGGGTCCACGAACACCGGGGAGCTGTTTTTT	CASSLRGSTNTGELFF
NA	TRBV4-3	TRBJ2-1	15	TRBD2	TGCGCCAGCAGCCAAAGGCCTAGCGGGAGTTATGAGCAGTTCTTC	CASSQRPSGSYEQFF
once	TRBV29-1	TRBJ2-1	15	TRBD2	TGCAGCGGAACGGGGACTAGCGGGAGGGCCAGGGAGCAGTTCTTC	CSGTGTSGRAREQFF
NA	TRBV14	TRBJ2-7	17	TRBD2	TGTGCCAGCAGCCCTCTTGGTGTAGCGGGGGTTTCCTACGAGCAGTACTTC	CASSPLGVAGVSYEQYF
NA	TRBV11-2	TRBJ2-2	18	TRBD2	TGTGCCAGCAGCTACGTAAAACTAGCGAAACTAACTCTGGGGGAGCTGTTTTTT	CASSYVKLAKLTLGELFF
NA	TRBV4-3	TRBJ1-5	19	NA	TGCGCCAGCAGCCAAGACGTGACAGGACATCTCTTACTTAATCAGCCCCAGCATTTT	CASSQDVTGHLLLNQPQHF
NA	TRBV19	TRBJ2-3	17	NA	TGTGCCAGTTCCTTAAGGCGGAGTCAAGTCAGCACAGATACGCAGTATTTT	CASSLRRSQVSTDTQYF
NA	TRBV9	TRBJ1-5	15	TRBD1	TGTGCCAGCAGCGTAGGCCGACAGGGCGTTCAGCCCCAGCATTTT	CASSVGRQGVQPQHF
NA	TRBV29-1	TRBJ2-1	16	TRBD2	TGCAGCGTTGAGAGTAGCGGGAGTAGTCCCTACAATGAGCAGTTCTTC	CSVESSGSSPYNEQFF
NA	TRBV5-1	TRBJ2-5	15	NA	TGCGCCAGCAGCTTATTCTTGAGGGCGAGGGAGACCCAGTACTTC	CASSLFLRARETQYF
NA	TRBV2	TRBJ2-7	14	NA	TGTGCCAGCAGCCCGGGACACAAGCCCTACGAGCAGTACTTC	CASSPGHKPYEQYF
NA	TRBV20-1	TRBJ2-1	10	NA	TGCAGTGCTAAAGCGTTTGAGCAGTTCTTC	CSAKAFEQFF
NA	TRBV7-9	TRBJ1-6	16	TRBD1	TGTGCCAGCAGCGAAGGTCGGGGACAGAATAATTCACCCCTCCACTTT	CASSEGRGQNNSPLHF
NA	TRBV6-5	TRBJ2-2	14	TRBD2	TGTGCCAGCTTAGCGGGAGTACGAACCGGGGAGCTGTTTTTT	CASLAGVRTGELFF
NA	TRBV6-9	TRBJ2-2	16	TRBD1	TGTGCCAGCCCAGGGGGAAGGCGACACAACACCGGGGAGCTGTTTTTT	CASPGGRRHNTGELFF
NA	TRBV28	TRBJ2-7	13	NA	TGTGCCAGCAGAGGGGGGGCAAACTACGAGCAGTACTTC	CASRGGANYEQYF
NA	TRBV5-1	TRBJ2-2	13	NA	TGCGCCAGCAGCTTGGGAGGGTCCGGGGAGCTGTTTTTT	CASSLGGSGELFF
NA	TRBV5-6	TRBJ1-3	16	NA	TGTGCCAGCAGCTTGGCCGCGGGGGCCGCGGGAAACACCATATATTTT	CASSLAAGAAGNTIYF
NA	TRBV5-4	TRBJ2-7	15	TRBD2	TGTGCCAGCAGCCCTTCTAGCGGGAGGGCCAACGAGCAGTACTTC	CASSPSSGRANEQYF
NA	TRBV19	TRBJ1-5	14	TRBD1	TGTGCCAGTGATCGGGACAGGGATGGCCAGCCCCAGCATTTT	CASDRDRDGQPQHF
NA	TRBV18	TRBJ2-4	16	NA	TGTGCCAGCTCACCGGAGAAATACGCCACCAAAAACATTCAGTACTTC	CASSPEKYATKNIQYF
NA	TRBV23-1	TRBJ1-4	16	NA	TGCGCCAGCAGTCAATCGCCCCCGGGGACTAATGAAAAACTGTTTTTT	CASSQSPPGTNEKLFF
NA	TRBV28	TRBJ2-6	12	NA	TGTGCCAGCACGTCTGGGGCCAACGTCCTGACTTTC	CASTSGANVLTF
once	TRBV5-4	TRBJ2-5	18	TRBD2	TGTGCCAGCAGCTCGGTTCCGGGACTAGCGGGAGTCGGGGAGACCCAGTACTTC	CASSSVPGLAGVGETQYF